The T cell receptor (beta chain) described here comes from a study of blood T cell repertoires in COVID-19. About the study: PBMCs, B-cell-depleted T cells, or T cells were the source of the cDNA or gDNA that made up the material.

The germline V gene encodes CDR1 MNHEY and CDR2 SVGAGI. There are 15 residues in the CDR3. V trimming: 6 bases; J trimming: 0 bases; junction bases outside the gene matches: 3. Using immunoSEQ multiplex PCR, the repertoire was profiled, and TCRdb retains in-frame clones only, with some absent. The repertoire holds 100,000 to 150,000 clones, around 80% seen once, with more than 35% in the top ten. The TCR comes from a man aged 35-49 years with active or convalescent COVID-19. The sequencing sample was made of peripheral blood. This chain joins TRBV6-5 and TRBJ2-5, with TRBD2 identical over 11 bases. Here the CDR3 reads CASRASGGYQETQYF. DNA for the CDR3: TGTGCCAGCAGGGCTAGCGGGGGGTACCAAGAGACCCAGTACTTC.